This TCR beta chain was documented in a study of shared clonotypes between healthy human individuals. Study overall: Used for every donor were three CD4 naive, three CD4 memory, two CD8 naive and one CD8 memory plate. General study results and limits: Sampling included only blood; tissue repertoires likely differ.

This clone was counted a single time. Its antigen is undetermined. Donors were healthy HIV-negative adults without recently reported acute infections or vaccinations. Profiling relied on immunoSEQ multiplex PCR, and the TCRdb table lists in-frame clones only, not all of them. The sample records approximately 1.5 million clones, 97% to 99% being singletons. The CDR3 has 15 amino acids. Deletions cut 3 bases from V and 4 bases from J, with 13 bases between. Germline V gene sequence: CDR1 SGHVS, CDR2 FNYEAQ. The sample was naive CD4+ T cells sorted from blood. This sample's subset: CD45RA+ positively selected. This TCR was sampled from a man aged 25-45 years in good health. The V call is TRBV7-6, the J call TRBJ2-1; tentatively, D is TRBD1 or TRBD2 (5 bases each). The CDR3 nucleotides are TGTGCCAGCAGCTTGAGGGACGGAACTTACAATGAGCAGTTCTTC. Translation gives CASSLRDGTYNEQFF.